Presented here are 27 T cell receptor beta chains from one specimen sequenced in a study of OX40 agonist ivuxolimab in advanced cancers. Clones were read by immunoSEQ multiplex PCR, and TCRdb kept only the in-frame ones, dropping some. The table has fewer than 75,000 clones, roughly 90% seen once; the top ten hold approximately 0.67%. The input for sequencing was CD4+ or CD8+ T cells sorted from blood, taken in a trial of the OX40 agonist ivuxolimab. The source of these receptors is an adult with an advanced solid tumor such as melanoma, head and neck, liver or kidney cancer.

This chain joins TRBV19 and TRBJ1-2, with 7 bases fitting TRBD1. V dropped 5 bases and J dropped 6; count of bases not matched to a gene: 12. Germline V gives CDR1 LNHDA, CDR2 SQIVND (reference sequence). The CDR3 runs 15 residues. In DNA form, the CDR3 reads TGTGCCAGTAGTGGAAACAGGGGAGACTTTCATGGCTACACCTTC. Protein: CASSGNRGDFHGYTF.

The chain employs TRBV30 and TRBJ2-1; no clear D. Trimming shortened V by 3 bases and J by 1 base, and 7 bases separated the two germline ends. The CDR3 runs to 13 residues. The germline gives CDR1 GTSNPN, CDR2 SVGIG (reference sequence). The CDR3 region is CAWSARSYNEQFF. As DNA, the CDR3 is TGTGCCTGGAGCGCTAGATCCTACAATGAGCAGTTCTTC.

This clone appeared a single time. The chain carries TRBV19 and TRBJ1-4, with TRBD1 as a possible D gene (5 bases). Trimming took off 4 bases at V and 3 bases at J, with 15 bases between the two ends. The CDR3 consists of 16 residues. In germline, CDR1 is LNHDA, CDR2 SQIVND (reference sequence). CDR3 sequence reads: CASSRGTPTSNEKLFF. CDR3 nucleotide sequence: TGTGCCAGTAGTAGGGGGACTCCTACCTCTAATGAAAAACTGTTTTTT. The full variable domain, completed using reference TRBV19 and TRBJ1-4, is DGGITQSPKYLFRKEGQNVTLSCEQNLNHDAMYWYRQDPGQGLRLIYYSQIVNDFQKGDIAEGYSVSREKKESFPLTVTSAQKNPTAFYLCASSRGTPTSNEKLFFGSGTQLSVL.

The gene calls are TRBV30 and TRBJ1-3; 12 bases line up with TRBD1. The length of the CDR3 is 14 residues. Germline CDR1 and CDR2: GTSNPN and SVGIG (reference sequence). The J segment lost 9 bases and the V segment lost 8 bases, leaving 11 bases of the junction unmatched. Here the CDR3 reads CAGGPGQGAFTIYF. CDR3 sequence (DNA): TGTGCCGGAGGTCCGGGACAGGGGGCTTTCACCATATATTTT.

The rearrangement links TRBV6-1 to TRBJ1-2; D might be TRBD1 (6 bases). Looked up from germline, CDR1 is MNHNS and CDR2 is SASEGT. CDR3 size: 11 residues. The V gene lost 10 bases and the J gene lost 4 bases, with 10 bases spanning the gap. The CDR3 is CATGTTYGYTF. The CDR3 DNA follows: TGTGCCACCGGGACAACCTATGGCTACACCTTC.

The rearrangement joins TRBV29-1 to TRBJ1-1; no clear D. V shed 7 bases and J shed 1 base, with 13 bases lying between them. From germline, CDR1 is SQVTM and CDR2 ANQGSEA. The CDR3 totals 13 residues. In DNA, the CDR3 is TGCAGCGCTATGGACGGGTGGAACACTGAAGCTTTCTTT. Translation: CSAMDGWNTEAFF.

As concerns this clone: The same CDR3 also results from other DNA sequences found in this sample. This chain links TRBV7-3 with TRBJ1-1; 7 bases match TRBD1. The trim removed 5 bases at V and 1 base at J, leaving 4 bases unmatched. Germline CDR1 and CDR2: SGHTA and FQGTGA. The CDR3 sequence is 14 residues long. CDR3 amino acids: CASSPQGGNTEAFF. CDR3 nucleotide sequence: TGTGCCAGCAGCCCTCAGGGGGGGAACACTGAAGCTTTCTTT. The variable domain in full, with the rest retrieved from reference TRBV7-3 and TRBJ1-1, is GAGVSQTPSNKVTEKGKYVELRCDPISGHTALYWYRQSLGQGPEFLIYFQGTGAADDSGLPNDRFFAVRPEGSVSTLKIQRTERGDSAVYLCASSPQGGNTEAFFGQGTRLTVV.

In this sample, this clone turned up a few times. This chain links TRBV7-8 with TRBJ2-7, with D possibly matching TRBD2 (6 bases). The CDR3 extends over 14 amino acids. V dropped 3 bases and J dropped 7 bases, with 16 bases sitting between them. Per germline, CDR1 SGHVS and CDR2 FQNEAQ. The CDR3 protein is CASSFPTRSREQYF. The CDR3 nucleotides read TGTGCCAGCAGCTTCCCGACTAGGAGCAGGGAGCAGTACTTC.

This clone rates as medium-sized. This chain joins TRBV7-9 and TRBJ1-1; D call uncertain. V was trimmed by 5 bases and J by 5 bases, leaving 9 bases between them. CDR1 is SEHNR and CDR2 is FQNEAQ in the germline V gene (reference sequence). The CDR3 loop spans 12 amino acids. The CDR3 reads CASSALGTEAFF. The CDR3 DNA sequence: TGTGCCAGCAGCGCCCTAGGGACTGAAGCTTTCTTT.

The chain links TRBV6-6 to TRBJ1-2; 7 nucleotides align to TRBD1. CDR1 and CDR2 from the germline V gene are MNHNY and SVGAGI (reference sequence). Trimming cost V 4 bases and J 8 bases; bases outside gene matches: 13. There are 15 residues in the CDR3. The CDR3 is CASSWGDRASGGYTF. In DNA form, the CDR3 reads TGTGCCAGCAGTTGGGGAGACAGGGCTTCGGGCGGCTACACCTTC.

This clone was counted once. The gene calls are TRBV5-4 and TRBJ1-4; D is perhaps TRBD1 (5 bases). Germline CDR1 SGHNT, CDR2 YYREEE (reference sequence). The V end was cut by 3 bases, the J end by 1 base, with 16 bases between. CDR3 length equals 17 residues. Written as DNA, the CDR3 is TGTGCCAGCAGCTCCGGGGGAGGTGGGAGAACTAATGAAAAACTGTTTTTT. It is translated as CASSSGGGGRTNEKLFF.

The rearrangement links TRBV11-2 to TRBJ2-5; D may be TRBD1 or TRBD2 (6 bases each). CDR1 is SGHAT and CDR2 is FQNNGV in the germline V gene. V dropped 6 bases and J dropped 5 bases, with 13 bases sitting between them. The CDR3 has 13 amino acids. The CDR3 sequence is CASRPGGVETQYF. For the CDR3, the DNA is TGTGCCAGCAGGCCCGGGGGCGTTGAGACCCAGTACTTC.

This chain joins TRBV7-2 and TRBJ2-3; D is possibly TRBD2 (5 bases). Germline values: CDR1 SGHTA, CDR2 FQGNSA. The germline V and J ends were trimmed by 2 bases and 3 bases, with 18 bases remaining between them. The CDR3 extends over 17 amino acids. The CDR3 spells CASSLRRFGVQTDTQYF. DNA of the CDR3: TGTGCCAGCAGCTTACGCCGGTTCGGGGTTCAAACAGATACGCAGTATTTT.

V gene TRBV7-8 combines with J gene TRBJ2-5; TRBD1 aligns across 9 bases. Germline assignment: CDR1 SGHVS and CDR2 FQNEAQ. The CDR3 extends over 17 amino acids. The J segment lost 10 bases and the V segment lost 3 bases, leaving 18 bases of the junction unmatched. CDR3 nucleotide sequence: TGTGCCAGCAGCTTGGGATTTAACAGGGGGCTGGTTGAGCGCCAGTACTTC. This translates into CASSLGFNRGLVERQYF.

This sequence joins TRBV9 and TRBJ2-1; TRBD1 matches 8 bases. Trimming removed 2 bases from V and 10 bases from J; junction bases left unmatched: 14. This CDR3 spans 16 amino acids. Germline V gene data show CDR1 as SGDLS and CDR2 as YYNGEE. The CDR3 loop is CASSVEDRAGSKEQFF. The CDR3, as DNA: TGTGCCAGCAGCGTTGAGGACAGGGCAGGGTCCAAGGAGCAGTTCTTC.

The genes are TRBV28 and TRBJ2-7; possibly TRBD1 or TRBD2 for D (5 bases each). The CDR3 consists of 16 residues. V lost 8 bases to trimming and J lost 9 bases, with 29 bases between them. The germline V gene has CDR1 MDHEN and CDR2 SYDVKM. The CDR3 here is CASGLAEAPGVRGQYF. In DNA, the CDR3 is TGTGCCAGCGGACTGGCGGAGGCCCCAGGTGTGAGGGGGCAGTACTTC.

This clone was picked up a small number of times. This rearrangement joins TRBV6-6 to TRBJ1-1, with D perhaps matching TRBD1 (6 bases). This CDR3 comprises 13 residues. Trimming took off 5 bases at V and 1 base at J, with 8 bases between the two ends. Germline V CDR1 and CDR2: MNHNY, SVGAGI (reference sequence). The CDR3, as DNA: TGTGCCAGCAGTCGGACAGCGAACACTGAAGCTTTCTTT. Its translation: CASSRTANTEAFF.

The rearrangement uses TRBV4-1 and TRBJ2-7; TRBD1 might be the D (5 bases). Germline V CDR1 and CDR2: MGHRA, YSYEKL. V gave up 0 bases and J gave up 2 bases, with 11 bases separating them. The CDR3 runs to 15 residues. The CDR3 loop reads CASSQEQAGTYEQYF. CDR3 sequence (DNA): TGCGCCAGCAGCCAAGAGCAGGCAGGGACCTACGAGCAGTACTTC.

The rearrangement uses TRBV5-1 and TRBJ2-7, with TRBD1 identical over 9 bases. The germline V gene has CDR1 SGHRS and CDR2 YFSETQ. CDR3 length: 15 amino acids. The ends lost 0 bases at V and 7 bases at J; junction bases unmatched: 8. The CDR3 is CASSLAQGQGREQYF. In DNA, the CDR3 is TGCGCCAGCAGCTTGGCGCAAGGACAGGGGAGAGAGCAGTACTTC.

Only one count was recorded for this clone. The V gene is TRBV27, the J gene TRBJ2-3; 12 positions agree with TRBD1. The V and J ends lost 5 bases and 5 bases, in that order; junction bases with no gene match: 8. The CDR3 totals 16 residues. Germline values: CDR1 MNHEY, CDR2 SMNVEV (reference sequence). The CDR3 is CASSKKGQGAEDTQYF. CDR3 coding DNA: TGTGCCAGCAGTAAGAAGGGACAGGGGGCCGAAGATACGCAGTATTTT.

The chain joins TRBV2 to TRBJ2-5, with TRBD2 as a possible D gene (6 bases). Germline V gene data show CDR1 as SNHLY and CDR2 as FYNNEI. The CDR3 runs to 15 residues. The V end was cut by 8 bases, the J end by 5 bases, with 21 bases between. CDR3 nucleotides: TGTGCCAGCTCTCGTTTGGGACTGGCCGGGGAGACCCAGTACTTC. As protein: CASSRLGLAGETQYF.

The CDR3 DNA is TGTGCCAGCAAAAATTCGGGCAGGCAAGAGACCCAGTACTTC. Translated, it gives CASKNSGRQETQYF. The rearrangement uses TRBV7-2 and TRBJ2-5; D is undetermined. The CDR3 loop spans 14 amino acids. The V gene lost 7 bases and the J gene lost 2 bases, with 14 bases spanning the gap. Germline lookup yields CDR1 SGHTA and CDR2 FQGNSA.

The CDR3 DNA sequence: TGTGCCAGCTCACAGGGTCTATCTGGAAACACCATATATTTT. Its translation is CASSQGLSGNTIYF. This sequence joins TRBV18 and TRBJ1-3; D is unresolved. The length of the CDR3 is 14 residues. Per the germline V gene, CDR1 is KGHSH and CDR2 is LQKENI. The V gene lost 4 bases and the J gene lost 1 base, with 8 bases spanning the gap.

The chain carries TRBV7-3 and TRBJ1-3; a weak D match, TRBD1 (6 bases). The V gene's germline CDR1 is SGHTA and CDR2 FQGTGA. CDR3 length: 17 residues. V lost 0 bases and J 0 bases, leaving 12 bases between the germline ends. CDR3 coding DNA: TGTGCCAGCAGCTTAACAGGACAGCGAGTCTCTGGAAACACCATATATTTT. Its protein is CASSLTGQRVSGNTIYF. The complete variable domain, with remaining parts taken from reference TRBV7-3 and TRBJ1-3, reads GAGVSQTPSNKVTEKGKYVELRCDPISGHTALYWYRQSLGQGPEFLIYFQGTGAADDSGLPNDRFFAVRPEGSVSTLKIQRTERGDSAVYLCASSLTGQRVSGNTIYFGEGSWLTVV.

This clone was counted a few times. The chain links TRBV6-1 to TRBJ2-1, with 8 bases identical to TRBD1. With 6 bases clipped from V and 6 bases from J, the junction kept 4 bases outside the gene matches. The CDR3 runs to 13 residues. The germline V gene encodes CDR1 MNHNS and CDR2 SASEGT. The CDR3 here is CASSVTGVNEQFF. CDR3 DNA sequence: TGTGCCAGCAGCGTGACAGGGGTCAATGAGCAGTTCTTC.

Only one count was recorded for this clone. The chain is built from TRBV5-1 and TRBJ2-3; D tentatively fits TRBD1 or TRBD2 (5 bases each). This CDR3 has 15 residues. Germline V gives CDR1 SGHRS, CDR2 YFSETQ. The V gene lost 0 bases and the J gene lost 2 bases, with 10 bases spanning the gap. For the CDR3, the DNA is TGCGCCAGCAGCTTGGATGACGGGACCACAGATACGCAGTATTTT. It codes for CASSLDDGTTDTQYF.

The chain has TRBV19 and TRBJ2-5, with D possibly called TRBD1 or TRBD2 (5 bases each). Trimming pared 5 bases from V and 5 bases from J, leaving 21 bases between. Germline V gene data show CDR1 as LNHDA and CDR2 as SQIVND (reference sequence). The CDR3 contains 16 residues. CDR3 nucleotide sequence: TGTGCCAGTAGTCCCTCGGGACCAGGGAGCGGTGAGACCCAGTACTTC. It encodes CASSPSGPGSGETQYF.